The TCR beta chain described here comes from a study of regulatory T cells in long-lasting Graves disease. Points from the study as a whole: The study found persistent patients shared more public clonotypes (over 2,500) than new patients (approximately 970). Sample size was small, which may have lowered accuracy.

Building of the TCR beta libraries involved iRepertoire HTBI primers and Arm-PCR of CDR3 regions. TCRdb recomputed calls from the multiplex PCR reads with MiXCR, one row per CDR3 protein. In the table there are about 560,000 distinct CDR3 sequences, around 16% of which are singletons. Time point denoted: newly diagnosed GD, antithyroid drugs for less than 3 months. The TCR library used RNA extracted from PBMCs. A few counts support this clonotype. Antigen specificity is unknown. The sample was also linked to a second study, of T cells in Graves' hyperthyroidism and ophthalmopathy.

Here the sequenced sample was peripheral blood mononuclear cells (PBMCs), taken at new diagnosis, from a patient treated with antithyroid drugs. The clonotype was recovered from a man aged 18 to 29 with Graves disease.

The CDR3 spells CASSSLGTGEHGYTF. In DNA, the CDR3 is TGTGCCAGCAGTTCCCTAGGGACAGGGGAGCATGGCTACACCTTC. The V gene is TRBV6-5, the J gene TRBJ1-2, with TRBD1 identical over 10 bases. J was trimmed by 6 bases and V by 4 bases; bases with no gene match: 8. The germline gives CDR1 MNHEY, CDR2 SVGAGI. This CDR3 has 15 residues.